This T cell receptor (beta chain) was profiled in a study of spatial heterogeneity in lung cancer. TCRdb re-analysed the 5' RACE reads in MiXCR, keeping a single row per CDR3 protein. This table has 9,900 or so distinct CDR3 sequences, about 8% appearing once. Study-level points and caveats: Tumor mutation count correlated with how many alpha and beta TCRs expanded intratumorally.

This clonotype was found many times. What it binds is not known. At one end the junction does not follow the germline gene, possibly because of a read error. CDR3 length equals 14 residues. From germline, CDR1 is DFQATT and CDR2 SNEGSKA (reference sequence). Stated time point: sample taken at primary tumor resection. Sequenced material: lung tumor tissue, taken at surgery. The chain carries TRBV20-1 and TRBJ2-1, with 10 bases matching TRBD2. This clonotype originated in a male donor with early-stage non-small cell lung cancer. In DNA form, the CDR3 reads TGCAGTGCCAAACTAGCGGGATCCTTCAATGAGCAGTTCTTC. This sequence encodes CSAKLAGSFNEQFF.